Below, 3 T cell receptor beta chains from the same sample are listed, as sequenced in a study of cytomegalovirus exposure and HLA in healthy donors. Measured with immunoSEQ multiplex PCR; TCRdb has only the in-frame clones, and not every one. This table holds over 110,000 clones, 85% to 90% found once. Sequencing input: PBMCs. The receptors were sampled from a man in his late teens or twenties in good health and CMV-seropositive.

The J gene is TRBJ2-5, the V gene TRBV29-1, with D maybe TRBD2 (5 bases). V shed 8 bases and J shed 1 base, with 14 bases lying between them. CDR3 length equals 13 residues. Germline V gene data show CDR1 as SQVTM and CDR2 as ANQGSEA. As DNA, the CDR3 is TGCAGCCTAAGGGAGTGGAGCCAAGAGACCCAGTACTTC. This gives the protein CSLREWSQETQYF.

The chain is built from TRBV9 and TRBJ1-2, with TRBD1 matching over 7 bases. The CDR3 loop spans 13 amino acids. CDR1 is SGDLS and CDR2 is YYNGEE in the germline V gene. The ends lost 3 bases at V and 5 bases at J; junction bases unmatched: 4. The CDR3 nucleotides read TGTGCCAGCAGCGGAGGGGGCGCGTATGGCTACACCTTC. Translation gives CASSGGGAYGYTF.

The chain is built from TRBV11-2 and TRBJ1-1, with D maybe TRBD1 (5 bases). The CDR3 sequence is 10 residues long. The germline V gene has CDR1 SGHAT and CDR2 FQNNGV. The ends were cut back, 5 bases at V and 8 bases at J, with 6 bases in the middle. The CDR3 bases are TGTGCCAGCAGCAGGGGAGAAGCTTTCTTT. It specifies CASSRGEAFF.